This T cell receptor beta chain appears in the sequencing data of a study of blood T cells in healthy people across ages (dated by TCRdb to 2014 to 2015). Concerning the study at large: In model experiments, template switching captured roughly one uniquely barcoded TCR beta cDNA molecule for every two T cells. Using deep sequencing normalized with unique cDNA molecular identifiers, the study measured how TCR beta repertoire diversity changes with age. Donors were grouped into four age groups: young (average approximately 15 years), middle-aged (39), aged (roughly 67) and long-lived (about 82). To avoid experimental bias, donors of different ages were distributed randomly across sequencing lanes. For two donors (one aged 18 to 30 and one aged 80 or older), the study analyzed two additional independent replicas of 1 million unique cDNA reads from the same blood draw.

A note on this clonotype: It has no known antigen specificity. It has no much larger one-base neighbor in the sample; base qualities were not kept.

On the study overall, not on this receptor specifically: Because profiling used bulk unsorted PBMCs, naive and antigen-experienced compartments could not be compared conclusively. Observed TCR beta diversity per million T cells fell roughly linearly with age, and a significant reduction was already apparent by age roughly 40. Donor CMV infection status was unknown, potentially confounding age-related changes in expanded clonotypes. Compared with the aged group, more naive CD4+ T cells, fewer expanded clones and increased TCR diversity were shown by the long-lived group, suggesting age selection. There was a strong correlation between observed TCR beta diversity and the percentage of naive T cells measured by flow cytometry. Total diversity estimates from one million sequenced T cells were considered lower bounds and underestimates.

In the germline V gene (reference sequence), CDR1 corresponds to MNHEY and CDR2 to SMNVEV. Including cysteine and phenylalanine, the CDR3 has 15 amino acids. The kept DNA is CDR3 alone, 45 bases in frame from the first base. V loses 6 bases, J loses 3 bases, and the germline ends lie 14 bases apart. The 40 or so donors, aged about 6 to 95 years, were systemically healthy Caucasian individuals from Russia. About 10 milliliters of peripheral blood were collected from each donor into EDTA-treated Vacutainer tubes. Ficoll-Paque density-gradient centrifugation was used to isolate PBMCs, with at least 7 million per sample. Total RNA was extracted from PBMCs with Trizol reagent, with at least 6 micrograms obtained per sample. Naive CD45RAhigh/CD27high T cell percentages were measured by flow cytometry on a PBMC aliquot from every donor. The protocol used for the library was 5' RACE. Sequencer: Illumina HiSeq 2500. A second PCR of 7 to 11 cycles was performed with a sample-barcoded 5' primer and a J-beta primer mix. Each TCR beta cDNA molecule received a unique molecular identifier from a template-switch 5' adaptor carrying 12 random nucleotides. Each sample yielded at least 3 million CDR3-containing paired-end reads. First-strand cDNA was synthesized from all RNA with the Mint cDNA synthesis kit, primed by a TRBC-specific oligonucleotide. All cDNA was treated with uracil-DNA glycosylase and then went through a first 18-cycle PCR with the universal primers M1SS and BC2_uni_R. As for the authors' bioinformatics: Each sample was normalized by randomly selecting 1 million high-quality reads, each carrying a distinct molecular identifier. Instead of being binned into consensus sequences, reads that shared molecular identifiers were thrown out. MiTCR, run with a Q25 quality threshold and the strictest error-elimination algorithm, handled CDR3 identification, clonotype clustering and error correction. A nonparametric unseen species model with Euler transformation was used to estimate lower-bound total TCR beta diversity. TCRdb reanalyzed the raw reads on its own, using fastp at Q25 for trimming and MiXCR for clone calling, and kept in-frame beta chains. Duplicate CDR3 protein sequences are folded into a single record with the most common DNA and genes. The V and J calls and clone size are TCRdb's, not the authors'. The sample table records under 2,000,000 distinct CDR3 sequences; about 50% of these occur just once. In total, the top ten clones hold approximately 2% of the sample.

The sequencing input was blood. The sequence was obtained from a woman in her forties in good health. The V and J segments used are TRBV27 and TRBJ1-4; no D segment can be confidently identified. The sequenced DNA: TGTGCCAGCAGCAGCCTTTTGGGCTCTAATGAAAAACTGTTTTTT. This is translated as CASSSLLGSNEKLFF.